The 18 T cell receptor beta chains reported below all come from one sample, sequenced in a study of blood T cells in healthy people across ages (dated by TCRdb to between 2014 and 2017). Libraries were built with 5' RACE. The instrument given in TCRdb is Illumina HiSeq 2500. A second PCR of about 7 to 12 cycles was run with a J-beta primer mix and a sample-barcoded 5' primer. The raw public data were reprocessed by TCRdb itself: fastp quality trimming at Q25, MiXCR clonotype calling, in-frame beta chains only. Each CDR3 protein gets just one entry, which takes the most common genes and DNA from the rows behind it. The sample data list about 1.7 million distinct CDR3 sequences, and 28% of these were observed just once. The top ten hold roughly 8% of the sample. The sample consisted of blood. These receptor sequences come from a woman aged 30 to 39 in good health.

The genes are TRBV12-3 or TRBV12-4 and TRBJ2-7, with D uncertain. The germline V and J ends were trimmed by 3 bases and 2 bases, with 14 bases remaining between them. The CDR3 sequence is 15 residues long. The CDR3 nucleotides are TGTGCCAGCAGTTTGGGCGCTGCGGCCACCTACGAGCAGTACTTC. This gives the protein CASSLGAAATYEQYF.

The rearrangement uses TRBV18 and TRBJ2-1; possible D gene TRBD1, 8 bases. Germline loops: CDR1 KGHSH, CDR2 LQKENI. The CDR3 contains 16 residues. Trimming shortened V by 3 bases and J by 7 bases, and 19 bases separated the two germline ends. The CDR3: CASSPRQGRDPNEQFF. The CDR3 nucleotides are TGTGCCAGCTCACCTCGACAGGGGAGGGACCCTAATGAGCAGTTCTTC.

This clonotype was observed a handful of times. The chain couples TRBV20-1 to TRBJ2-3; possibly TRBD2 for D (6 bases). Germline loops: CDR1 DFQATT, CDR2 SNEGSKA (reference sequence). V was clipped by 1 base and J by 2 bases, with 10 bases between them. This CDR3 region has 14 residues. CDR3 nucleotide sequence: TGCAGTGCTAGAGCGGGGGTCAACACAGATACGCAGTATTTT. Translated: CSARAGVNTDTQYF.

The rearrangement uses TRBV6-5 and TRBJ1-1; maybe TRBD1 (5 bases). Trimming left V 6 bases short and J 1 base short, with 18 bases between. The CDR3 covers 16 residues. Germline V gene lookup returns CDR1 MNHEY and CDR2 SVGAGI. The CDR3 protein is CASSPNLGRANTEAFF. CDR3 nucleotide sequence: TGTGCCAGCAGCCCTAACTTGGGACGGGCGAACACTGAAGCTTTCTTT.

A note on this clonotype: Being one base from a much bigger clone, this may be a read error. The chain links TRBV2 to TRBJ2-4; D possibly matches TRBD1 or TRBD2 (5 bases each). V shed 5 bases and J shed 0 bases, with 14 bases lying between them. Germline CDR1 reads SNHLY; CDR2 reads FYNNEI. The length of the CDR3 is 16 residues. The CDR3 reads CASSPGAALAKNIQYF. In DNA form, the CDR3 reads TGTGCCAGCAGTCCCGGGGCTGCACTAGCCAAAAACATTCAGTACTTC.

Only a few counts were recorded for this clonotype. V usage is TRBV5-1 and J usage is TRBJ2-6; D gene uncertain. The CDR3 runs 17 residues. Germline CDR1 and CDR2: SGHRS and YFSETQ. V lost 1 base and J lost 0, with 11 bases in between. CDR3 bases: TGCGCCAGCAGCTTGCATCCGAGTGTCTCTGGGGCCAACGTCCTGACTTTC. It translates to CASSLHPSVSGANVLTF.

The rearrangement links TRBV15 to TRBJ1-5; the D gene is possibly TRBD1 (6 bases). CDR3 length equals 15 residues. Trimming removed 0 bases from V and 7 bases from J, with 13 bases in between. Germline V CDR1 and CDR2: LNHNV, YYDKDF (reference sequence). The CDR3 loop reads CATSRDGKGGQPQHF. As DNA, the CDR3 is TGTGCCACCAGCAGAGATGGGAAAGGGGGACAGCCCCAGCATTTT.

V and J are TRBV9 and TRBJ2-3, with TRBD2 matching 7 bases. The CDR3 length is 15 residues. Germline trimming cut 6 bases from V and 2 bases from J; bases unmatched to any gene: 9. Germline CDR1 SGDLS, CDR2 YYNGEE. In DNA, the CDR3 is TGTGCCAGCAATGTGTGGGGGGGGGACACAGATACGCAGTATTTT. Amino acids: CASNVWGGDTDTQYF.

The V gene is TRBV4-1, the J gene TRBJ1-6; 7 positions agree with TRBD1. The CDR3 is 16 residues long. Per germline, CDR1 MGHRA and CDR2 YSYEKL. J gave up 3 bases and V 2 bases, and 4 bases lay outside the gene matches. CDR3: CASSQKGDSYNSPLHF. The CDR3 DNA reads TGCGCCAGCAGCCAAAAGGGGGACAGCTATAATTCACCCCTCCACTTT.

This clonotype was found once. One end of the junction varies from germline; a read error may be responsible. V is TRBV9 and J is TRBJ2-5; 8 bases are a match to TRBD1. The CDR3 sequence is 14 residues long. CDR1 SGDLS and CDR2 YYNGEE come from the germline V gene. This CDR3 is CASSPGGSQGTQYF. CDR3 sequence (DNA): TGTGCCAGCAGCCCAGGGGGCAGCCAAGGGACCCAGTACTTC. Based on the CDR3 plus reference TRBV9 and TRBJ2-5, the full variable domain is DSGVTQTPKHLITATGQRVTLRCSPRSGDLSVYWYQQSLDQGLQFLIQYYNGEERAKGNILERFSAQQFPDLHSELNLSSLELGDSALYFCASSPGGSQGTQYFGPGTRLLVL.

Only a few counts were recorded for this clonotype. The genes are TRBV4-3 and TRBJ2-1; a possible D gene is TRBD1 (5 bases). The CDR3 is 17 amino acids. Trimming took off 4 bases at V and 2 bases at J, with 18 bases between the two ends. Per the germline V gene, CDR1 is LGHNA and CDR2 is YSLEER. The CDR3 protein is CASSRGTWGRAYNEQFF. In DNA form, the CDR3 reads TGCGCCAGCAGCCGCGGAACTTGGGGCAGGGCCTACAATGAGCAGTTCTTC.

This clonotype was seen a handful of times. The genes are TRBV2 and TRBJ2-1; D could derive from TRBD1 or TRBD2 (5 bases each). V was cut by 3 bases and J by 13 bases, with 10 bases left in between. The CDR3 totals 11 residues. Germline V gene lookup returns CDR1 SNHLY and CDR2 FYNNEI. This CDR3 reads CASSDGASQFF. CDR3 bases: TGTGCCAGCAGTGACGGGGCTAGCCAGTTCTTC.

This clonotype was observed once. V gene TRBV20-1 combines with J gene TRBJ2-1; D is possibly TRBD2 (7 bases). The CDR3 spans 16 residues. Germline values: CDR1 DFQATT, CDR2 SNEGSKA (reference sequence). Trimming stripped 5 bases from V and 4 bases from J, with 21 bases between. The DNA for the CDR3 is TGCAGTGCTGCCCCTGTAGGGGGGGACCTATACAATGAGCAGTTCTTC. Amino acid sequence: CSAAPVGGDLYNEQFF.

This clonotype was seen many times. A read error may account for a junction end that differs from germline. V and J are TRBV11-2 and TRBJ2-1; TRBD1 might be the D (6 bases). There are 15 residues in the CDR3. The germline CDR1 and CDR2 sequences are SGHAT and FQNNGV. CDR3 in DNA: TGTGCCAGCAGTTTAGACAGGAAGGTCTACAATGAGCAGTTCTTC. Amino acids: CASSLDRKVYNEQFF.

In this sample, this clonotype turned up a few times. A read error may explain this, as a much larger clone is one base away. The J gene is TRBJ2-1, the V gene TRBV6-1; D is uncertain. CDR3 size: 13 residues. Germline-derived CDR1 and CDR2 are MNHNS and SASEGT. Trimming cost V 6 bases and J 10 bases, with 16 bases left between them. CDR3 DNA sequence: TGTGCCAGCAGCGGAAGCAGTTCCTACGAGCAGTTCTTC. Translation: CASSGSSSYEQFF.

There are many counts of this clonotype. The chain couples TRBV20-1 to TRBJ2-5, with a weak D call TRBD2 (7 bases). The germline V gene has CDR1 DFQATT and CDR2 SNEGSKA (reference sequence). There are 14 residues in the CDR3. Trimming removed 5 bases from V and 4 bases from J, with 17 bases in between. The CDR3 protein is CSAGRRGLLETQYF. CDR3 nucleotide sequence: TGCAGTGCTGGGAGGCGGGGGCTCCTAGAGACCCAGTACTTC.

The V gene is TRBV4-1, the J gene TRBJ2-3, with D perhaps matching TRBD2 (6 bases). The CDR3 extends over 16 amino acids. Germline V gene lookup returns CDR1 MGHRA and CDR2 YSYEKL. V lost 5 bases and J 1 base, leaving 16 bases between the germline ends. DNA of the CDR3: TGCGCCAGCAGCAGTTTGGGGCGGGGACGCACAGATACGCAGTATTTT. It yields the protein CASSSLGRGRTDTQYF.

The chain couples TRBV2 to TRBJ1-6; D unresolved. The CDR3 loop spans 13 amino acids. The germline V and J ends were trimmed by 7 bases and 3 bases, with 7 bases remaining between them. Germline lookup yields CDR1 SNHLY and CDR2 FYNNEI. For the CDR3, the DNA is TGTGCCAGCAAAGAGGTCTATAATTCACCCCTCCACTTT. The encoded protein is CASKEVYNSPLHF.